These 19 T cell receptor beta chains were sequenced from one sample in a study of T-cell reconstitution after alpha-beta-depleted transplantation in children. The TCRbeta library incorporated unique molecular identifiers. TCRdb reprocessed the PCR reads with MiXCR, giving one entry per CDR3 protein. Counted here are almost 600,000 distinct CDR3 sequences, 25% to 30% occurring once; the ten biggest clones make up approximately 33%. The sequencing here drew on PBMCs, taken before TCRalphabeta/CD19-depleted stem cell transplant. These receptors were collected from a boy younger than two with Wiskott-Aldrich syndrome, due to receive a stem cell transplant.

There are a few counts of this clonotype. The CDR3 DNA reads as TGTGCCATCAACGGACTAGAGGGCACAGATACGCAGTATTTT. It is translated as CAINGLEGTDTQYF. V is TRBV10-3 and J is TRBJ2-3, with 7 positions matching TRBD2. V gave up 7 bases and J gave up 1 base; unmatched junction bases: 5. This CDR3 contains 14 residues. The germline V gene encodes CDR1 ENHRY and CDR2 SYGVKD.

In its sample, this clonotype was seen a few times. The chain is built from TRBV12-3 or TRBV12-4 and TRBJ2-1; 8 nucleotides align to TRBD1. The CDR3 loop spans 13 amino acids. V gave up 3 bases and J gave up 9 bases; unmatched junction bases: 4. DNA of the CDR3: TGTGCCAGCAGTTTGGACAGGGAGAGTGAGCAGTTCTTC. Protein sequence: CASSLDRESEQFF.

Comment on this clonotype: At one boundary the junction diverges from the germline segment, which might be a read error. The chain links TRBV5-6 to TRBJ1-2; 7 bases line up with TRBD1. The CDR3 is 14 residues long. CDR1 and CDR2 from the germline V gene are SGHDT and YYEEEE. CDR3 coding DNA: TGTGCCAGCGGACAGGTCGTAGCTAACTATGTCTACACCTTC. Amino acids: CASGQVVANYVYTF.

There are a few counts of this clonotype. The chain couples TRBV20-1 to TRBJ2-7; D gene unclear. Per the germline V gene, CDR1 is DFQATT and CDR2 is SNEGSKA (reference sequence). The length of the CDR3 is 10 residues. Trimming took 7 bases from V and 6 from J, leaving 10 bases between them. For the CDR3, the DNA is TGCAGTGTAGCCCAGCGCGAGCAGTACTTC. Its translation is CSVAQREQYF.

This clonotype was observed a few times. CDR3 DNA sequence: TGCGCCAGCAGCATGGGACAGGGGATAATGCAGCCCCAGCATTTT. Protein product: CASSMGQGIMQPQHF. The V gene is TRBV5-1, the J gene TRBJ1-5; TRBD1 agrees at 10 bases. V was clipped by 4 bases and J by 7 bases; unmatched bases: 8. The CDR3 has 15 amino acids. Germline V gene data show CDR1 as SGHRS and CDR2 as YFSETQ.

Only a few counts were recorded for this clonotype. The chain is built from TRBV5-1 and TRBJ2-7; 8 bases are a match to TRBD1. CDR1 is SGHRS and CDR2 is YFSETQ in the germline V gene. The CDR3 extends over 15 amino acids. After removal of 1 base from V and 1 base from J, the junction contained 4 bases not matched to a gene. CDR3 protein: CASSLTGQGSYEQYF. In DNA, the CDR3 is TGCGCCAGCAGCTTGACCGGACAGGGTTCCTACGAGCAGTACTTC. The full variable domain, rest sourced from reference TRBV5-1 and TRBJ2-7, is KAGVTQTPRYLIKTRGQQVTLSCSPISGHRSVSWYQQTPGQGLQFLFEYFSETQRNKGNFPGRFSGRQFSNSRSEMNVSTLELGDSALYLCASSLTGQGSYEQYFGPGTRLTVT.

This sequence joins TRBV6-1 and TRBJ2-2; D is unresolved. The germline V gene encodes CDR1 MNHNS and CDR2 SASEGT. The CDR3 runs to 11 residues. The CDR3 coding sequence is TGTGCAGGGACGAACACCGGGGAGCTGTTTTTT. It translates to CAGTNTGELFF.

The V call is TRBV20-1, the J call TRBJ2-5; 8 positions match TRBD2. This CDR3 has 13 amino acids. J lost 4 bases, V lost 5 bases, and 6 bases had no gene match. The germline V gene encodes CDR1 DFQATT and CDR2 SNEGSKA (reference sequence). CDR3 nucleotide sequence: TGCAGTGCTGACGGGACTAGTCGAGAGACCCAGTACTTC. Its protein is CSADGTSRETQYF.

The rearrangement uses TRBV5-1 and TRBJ2-3; the match to TRBD2 covers 10 bases. In germline, CDR1 is SGHRS, CDR2 YFSETQ. This CDR3 has 16 amino acids. With V trimmed by 2 bases and J by 4 bases, 7 bases remained unmatched. The CDR3 DNA reads TGCGCCAGCAGCTTCGCGGCTAGCGGGAGTCCAGATACGCAGTATTTT. This sequence encodes CASSFAASGSPDTQYF.

This clonotype came up a few times. The J gene is TRBJ2-4, the V gene TRBV2, with 7 bases that match TRBD1. The CDR3 consists of 17 residues. From germline, CDR1 is SNHLY and CDR2 FYNNEI. V lost 3 bases, J lost 0 bases, and 8 bases stayed unmatched. This CDR3 is CASSDATGILAKNIQYF. The CDR3 DNA reads TGTGCCAGCAGTGACGCGACAGGGATACTAGCCAAAAACATTCAGTACTTC.

In this sample, this clonotype turned up a few times. The rearrangement links TRBV20-1 to TRBJ2-5; D may be TRBD1 or TRBD2 (5 bases each). Deletions cut 2 bases from V and 0 bases from J, with 25 bases between. The V gene's germline CDR1 is DFQATT and CDR2 SNEGSKA (reference sequence). This CDR3 is 19 amino acids long. The CDR3 reads CSARNNLGAGRRYQETQYF. CDR3 nucleotide sequence: TGCAGTGCTAGAAACAACCTAGGGGCAGGACGGAGGTACCAAGAGACCCAGTACTTC.

Only a few counts were recorded for this clonotype. The chain joins TRBV10-1 to TRBJ2-1; TRBD1 matches at 7 bases. The CDR3 is made up of 17 amino acids. CDR1 and CDR2 (germline): WNHNN, SYGVQD (reference sequence). With 6 bases clipped from V and 0 bases from J, the junction kept 11 bases outside the gene matches. The CDR3 sequence: CASREGDRTGSYNEQFF. CDR3 bases: TGCGCCAGCAGGGAAGGGGATCGGACAGGCTCCTACAATGAGCAGTTCTTC.

V is TRBV5-1 and J is TRBJ1-1; D perhaps matches TRBD1 (6 bases). The CDR3 has 14 residues. Germline V gene data show CDR1 as SGHRS and CDR2 as YFSETQ. Trimming cost V 4 bases and J 5 bases, with 15 bases left between them. The CDR3 here is CASSRGADSTEAFF. The CDR3 region has the DNA TGCGCCAGCAGCCGGGGGGCCGATTCAACTGAAGCTTTCTTT. The full variable domain, with the rest looked up from reference TRBV5-1 and TRBJ1-1, is KAGVTQTPRYLIKTRGQQVTLSCSPISGHRSVSWYQQTPGQGLQFLFEYFSETQRNKGNFPGRFSGRQFSNSRSEMNVSTLELGDSALYLCASSRGADSTEAFFGQGTRLTVV.

The chain recombines TRBV5-1 with TRBJ1-1, with D maybe TRBD1 (5 bases). Looked up from germline, CDR1 is SGHRS and CDR2 is YFSETQ. Trimming removed 0 bases at V and 8 bases at J, with 14 bases between. The CDR3 spans 14 residues. The CDR3 bases are TGCGCCAGCAGCTTGGATTGGGGGGGAGCGGAAGCTTTCTTT. It is translated as CASSLDWGGAEAFF.

This clonotype was detected many times. This chain uses TRBV14 with TRBJ2-3; D uncertain. Germline V gives CDR1 SGHDN, CDR2 FVKESK. This CDR3 comprises 11 residues. Trimming removed 3 bases from V and 2 bases from J, with 0 bases in between. The CDR3 spells CASSHTDTQYF. The CDR3 DNA follows: TGTGCCAGCAGCCACACAGATACGCAGTATTTT.

Only a few counts were recorded for this clonotype. The genes are TRBV5-1 and TRBJ2-1; maybe TRBD1 (5 bases). The length of the CDR3 is 15 residues. Germline-derived CDR1 and CDR2 are SGHRS and YFSETQ. V lost 4 bases to trimming and J lost 8 bases, with 19 bases between them. For the CDR3, the DNA is TGCGCCAGCAGCGCGGCCCCAGGGTCTCGCGATGAGCAGTTCTTC. Its translation is CASSAAPGSRDEQFF.

The CDR3 region has the DNA TGTGCCAGCACCCTAGATCTGGGAGTCCAAGACAATGAGCAGTTCTTC. Protein product: CASTLDLGVQDNEQFF. The rearrangement links TRBV12-3 or TRBV12-4 to TRBJ2-1; TRBD2 is a possible D gene (5 bases). CDR3 length: 16 residues. V was pared by 7 bases and J by 5 bases, with 21 bases between.

This clonotype was seen only a few times. The chain employs TRBV5-1 and TRBJ2-7; 8 bases match TRBD1. CDR1 SGHRS and CDR2 YFSETQ come from the germline V gene. The CDR3 contains 14 residues. Trimming took 2 bases from V and 2 from J; bases not matched to a gene: 3. The CDR3 region has the DNA TGCGCCAGCAGCTTCGCGGGACAGGCCTACGAGCAGTACTTC. Translating gives CASSFAGQAYEQYF.

V usage is TRBV27 and J usage is TRBJ2-1; the D gene could be TRBD1 or TRBD2 (5 bases each). This CDR3 comprises 14 residues. The germline V gene encodes CDR1 MNHEY and CDR2 SMNVEV (reference sequence). V lost 5 bases to trimming and J lost 4 bases, with 12 bases between them. CDR3 loop: CASSPPGLYNEQFF. The CDR3 DNA reads as TGTGCCAGCAGTCCCCCGGGGCTTTACAATGAGCAGTTCTTC.